One sample yielded the 17 T cell receptor beta chains listed below, sequenced in a study of cytomegalovirus exposure and HLA in healthy donors. This table comes from immunoSEQ multiplex PCR, and its TCRdb copy is limited to in-frame clones, with some not included. The table lists approximately 150,000 clones, around 81% of them singletons. The sequenced sample was PBMCs. Receptors were obtained from a man aged 25-40 years in good health and CMV-seropositive.

This chain uses TRBV7-2 with TRBJ1-2; 10 bases are shared with TRBD1. The CDR3 spans 13 residues. CDR1 SGHTA and CDR2 FQGNSA come from the germline V gene. J lost 6 bases, V lost 5 bases, and 3 bases had no gene match. The CDR3 DNA reads TGTGCCAGCAGCCAAGGGACAGGGGATGGCTACACCTTC. This gives the protein CASSQGTGDGYTF.

This chain uses TRBV15 with TRBJ2-5; 8 nucleotides agree with TRBD1. V lost 3 bases, J lost 3 bases, and 6 bases stayed unmatched. Germline loops: CDR1 LNHNV, CDR2 YYDKDF (reference sequence). CDR3 length: 15 residues. The DNA for the CDR3 is TGTGCCACCAGCAGGGGACAGGTGAATGAAGAGACCCAGTACTTC. It translates to CATSRGQVNEETQYF.

The chain carries TRBV2 and TRBJ2-6; maybe TRBD1 (5 bases). Between the trimmed V and J ends, which lost 5 bases and 5 bases, there was a span of 13 bases. This CDR3 comprises 15 residues. The germline V gene has CDR1 SNHLY and CDR2 FYNNEI. The CDR3, as DNA: TGTGCCAGCAGTACAGGCAGCGTCCGGGCCAACGTCCTGACTTTC. This gives the protein CASSTGSVRANVLTF.

The CDR3 here is CAAWDRGPRGYTF. The CDR3 bases are TGTGCCGCCTGGGACAGGGGCCCCCGGGGCTACACCTTC. The chain recombines TRBV19 with TRBJ1-2; TRBD1 matches at 10 bases. Germline V gene data show CDR1 as LNHDA and CDR2 as SQIVND (reference sequence). The trim removed 11 bases at V and 8 bases at J, leaving 11 bases unmatched. The CDR3 totals 13 residues.

CDR3 in amino acids: CSVAERGGFYEQFF. In DNA, the CDR3 is TGCAGCGTTGCCGAGCGGGGGGGATTCTATGAGCAGTTCTTC. The V gene is TRBV29-1, the J gene TRBJ2-1; 10 bases align to TRBD2. The V and J ends lost 4 bases and 8 bases, in that order; junction bases with no gene match: 8. Germline CDR1 is SQVTM and CDR2 is ANQGSEA. The CDR3 is 14 residues long.

The chain has TRBV10-3 and TRBJ1-1, with TRBD1 matching 7 bases. The CDR3 covers 14 residues. In germline, CDR1 is ENHRY, CDR2 SYGVKD. Trimming took 7 bases from V and 3 from J; bases not matched to a gene: 8. In nucleotides, the CDR3 is TGTGCCATCAAACAGGGGAGTAGCGACACTGAAGCTTTCTTT. This encodes CAIKQGSSDTEAFF.

The chain is built from TRBV5-5 and TRBJ2-5; no reliable D call. V gave up 0 bases and J gave up 5 bases, with 5 bases separating them. Germline V gives CDR1 SGHKS, CDR2 YYEKEE (reference sequence). The CDR3 is 12 amino acids. The chain's CDR3 is CASSLGPETQYF. The CDR3 bases are TGTGCCAGCAGCTTGGGTCCTGAGACCCAGTACTTC.

The chain couples TRBV6-5 to TRBJ2-7; a weak D match, TRBD2 (5 bases). CDR3 length: 15 residues. The V gene's germline CDR1 is MNHEY and CDR2 SVGAGI. Trimming left V 6 bases short and J 0 bases short, with 15 bases between. CDR3 protein: CASRPSGTSSYEQYF. CDR3 nucleotide sequence: TGTGCCAGCAGACCCAGCGGCACGAGCTCCTACGAGCAGTACTTC.

This chain links TRBV5-1 with TRBJ1-1, with a tentative D call TRBD1 (6 bases). Trimming took 4 bases from V and 8 from J, leaving 15 bases between them. The CDR3 is 13 amino acids. CDR1 and CDR2 from the germline V gene are SGHRS and YFSETQ. For the CDR3, the DNA is TGCGCCAGCAGCCGTATCGGACAGACGGAAGCTTTCTTT. Encoded protein: CASSRIGQTEAFF. The variable domain in full, completed from reference TRBV5-1 and TRBJ1-1, reads KAGVTQTPRYLIKTRGQQVTLSCSPISGHRSVSWYQQTPGQGLQFLFEYFSETQRNKGNFPGRFSGRQFSNSRSEMNVSTLELGDSALYLCASSRIGQTEAFFGQGTRLTVV.

The chain combines TRBV5-4 with TRBJ2-2; TRBD2 matches 10 bases. The CDR3 has 16 residues. CDR1 SGHNT and CDR2 YYREEE come from the germline V gene (reference sequence). V lost 3 bases and J lost 5; bases outside the gene matches: 7. The CDR3 protein is CASSSAGGVGTGELFF. CDR3 bases: TGTGCCAGCAGCTCAGCGGGGGGGGTAGGAACCGGGGAGCTGTTTTTT.

The V and J genes are TRBV9 and TRBJ2-3, with a tentative D call TRBD2 (6 bases). V lost 0 bases, J lost 2 bases, and 16 bases lay in between. The CDR3 runs to 17 residues. CDR1 SGDLS and CDR2 YYNGEE come from the germline V gene. Here the CDR3 DNA reads TGTGCCAGCAGCGTAGACTCCTTGGCGGGGCTCACAGATACGCAGTATTTT. It specifies CASSVDSLAGLTDTQYF. Filled out from reference TRBV9 and TRBJ2-3, the complete variable domain reads DSGVTQTPKHLITATGQRVTLRCSPRSGDLSVYWYQQSLDQGLQFLIQYYNGEERAKGNILERFSAQQFPDLHSELNLSSLELGDSALYFCASSVDSLAGLTDTQYFGPGTRLTVL.

The chain is built from TRBV6-5 and TRBJ1-1; tentatively, D is TRBD1 (6 bases). The CDR3 has 14 residues. Trimming removed 5 bases from V and 1 base from J, with 11 bases in between. Germline CDR1 is MNHEY and CDR2 is SVGAGI. CDR3 sequence reads: CASSRARGNTEAFF. Written as DNA, the CDR3 is TGTGCCAGCAGTAGAGCCAGGGGGAACACTGAAGCTTTCTTT.

The chain is built from TRBV5-1 and TRBJ2-5; tentatively, D is TRBD1 (7 bases). Trimming took off 0 bases at V and 3 bases at J, with 12 bases between the two ends. Germline V gene sequence: CDR1 SGHRS, CDR2 YFSETQ. The CDR3 is 15 residues long. The DNA of the CDR3 is TGCGCCAGCAGCTTGGCAGGGGGGACAGAAGAGACCCAGTACTTC. Its protein product is CASSLAGGTEETQYF.

The chain recombines TRBV7-9 with TRBJ2-3, with 9 bases aligning to TRBD1. The CDR3 contains 16 residues. Germline V CDR1 and CDR2: SEHNR, FQNEAQ (reference sequence). With 5 bases clipped from V and 0 bases from J, the junction kept 6 bases outside the gene matches. The CDR3 protein is CASSPGDRVSTDTQYF. The CDR3 DNA follows: TGTGCCAGCAGCCCGGGGGACAGGGTTAGCACAGATACGCAGTATTTT. Drawing the rest from reference TRBV7-9 and TRBJ2-3, the complete variable domain is DTGVSQNPRHKITKRGQNVTFRCDPISEHNRLYWYRQTLGQGPEFLTYFQNEAQLEKSRLLSDRFSAERPKGSFSTLEIQRTEQGDSAMYLCASSPGDRVSTDTQYFGPGTRLTVL.

V gene TRBV6-5 combines with J gene TRBJ2-7, with a weak D call TRBD1 (6 bases). With 10 bases removed from V and 3 bases from J, the gap between germline ends came to 19 bases. Germline V gene data show CDR1 as MNHEY and CDR2 as SVGAGI. This CDR3 is 14 amino acids long. For the CDR3, the DNA is TGTGCCACCCAAGGGGCAGGGACAAGCTACGAGCAGTACTTC. Translated, it gives CATQGAGTSYEQYF.

The gene calls are TRBV7-9 and TRBJ1-6, with 7 bases fitting TRBD1. The J segment lost 7 bases and the V segment lost 4 bases, leaving 7 bases of the junction unmatched. The CDR3 extends over 15 amino acids. Germline loops: CDR1 SEHNR, CDR2 FQNEAQ (reference sequence). The CDR3 reads CASSSRQGENSPLHF. The CDR3, as DNA: TGTGCCAGCAGCTCCCGACAGGGTGAGAATTCACCCCTCCACTTT.

The rearrangement links TRBV18 to TRBJ1-5, with D perhaps matching TRBD1 (6 bases). The CDR3 totals 14 residues. Germline assignment: CDR1 KGHSH and CDR2 LQKENI. V shed 6 bases and J shed 3 bases, with 12 bases lying between them. Written as DNA, the CDR3 is TGTGCCAGCTCGTCAACAGGGCCCAATCAGCCCCAGCATTTT. It yields the protein CASSSTGPNQPQHF.